A single sample is the source of the 18 T cell receptor beta chains below, sequenced in a study of T cells in women clearing cervical HPV infection. Measured with immunoSEQ multiplex PCR; TCRdb has only the in-frame clones, and not every one. The sample's table shows about 23,000 clones. Input material: blood buffy coat. The receptors stem from a woman aged 18-69 years with a cervical HPV16 infection that either progressed to CIN3+ or cleared (not recorded which).

About this clone itself: The read is 3 residues too short to cover the CDR3 end, so that end is filled in from the germline J gene. The chain couples TRBV18 to TRBJ2-7, with D perhaps being TRBD1 or TRBD2 (5 bases each). Trimming pared 2 bases from V and 6 bases from J, leaving 14 bases between. Per germline, CDR1 KGHSH and CDR2 LQKENI. This CDR3 is built from 14 residues. CDR3 sequence reads: CASSPGQGVGEQYF. The part of the CDR3 DNA that was read is TGTGCCAGCTCACCAGGCCAGGGAGTCGGCGAG. The variable domain in full, completed from reference TRBV18 and TRBJ2-7, reads NAGVMQNPRHLVRRRGQEARLRCSPMKGHSHVYWYRQLPEEGLKFMVYLQKENIIDESGMPKERFSAEFPKEGPSILRIQQVVRGDSAAYFCASSPGQGVGEQYFGPGTRLTVT.

About this clone itself: The CDR3 is cut off 3 residues early in the read; its end comes from the germline J gene. The chain employs TRBV2 and TRBJ2-1, with D perhaps TRBD1 (6 bases). Germline CDR1 SNHLY, CDR2 FYNNEI. CDR3 size: 14 residues. V was pared by 5 bases and J by 4 bases, with 12 bases between. The part of the CDR3 DNA that was read is TGTGCCAGCAGTAGCCAGGGGTTATACAATGAG. This codes for CASSSQGLYNE. The CDR3 in its entirety is CASSSQGLYNEQFF. Full variable domain (outside the CDR3, taken from reference TRBV2 and TRBJ2-1): EPEVTQTPSHQVTQMGQEVILRCVPISNHLYFYWYRQILGQKVEFLVSFYNNEISEKSEIFDDQFSVERPDGSNFTLKIRSTKLEDSAMYFCASSSQGLYNEQFFGPGTRLTVL.

Note on this clone: The read ends 3 residues shy of where the CDR3 ends; the end is completed using the germline J gene. The chain couples TRBV6-2 or TRBV6-3 to TRBJ2-1; no definite D call. Germline V gene data show CDR1 as MNHEY and CDR2 as SVGEGT. CDR3 length: 11 amino acids. Trimming stripped 8 bases from V and 5 bases from J, with 7 bases between. The sequenced CDR3 bases are TGTGCCAGCTTTTGGCACAATGAG. Its protein is CASFWHNE. The entire CDR3 protein is CASFWHNEQFF.

Worth noting for this clone: The missing CDR3 end, 3 residues past where the read stops, is filled in from the germline J gene. The chain employs TRBV5-4 and TRBJ1-2; D is uncertain. V lost 1 base to trimming and J lost 1 base, with 14 bases between them. Germline CDR1 and CDR2: SGHNT and YYREEE (reference sequence). The CDR3 length is 16 residues. CDR3 bases read: TGTGCCAGCAGCTTGATGGCCGAAGAGATTAACTATGGC. It encodes CASSLMAEEINYG. The whole CDR3 sequence reads CASSLMAEEINYGYTF.

Details on this clone: The read falls 3 residues short of the CDR3 end, and the missing part is taken from the germline J gene. This chain links TRBV20-1 with TRBJ2-5; tentative D call: TRBD1 (5 bases). Between the trimmed V and J ends, which lost 6 bases and 5 bases, there was a span of 16 bases. There are 13 residues in the CDR3. Germline assignment: CDR1 DFQATT and CDR2 SNEGSKA (reference sequence). CDR3 DNA, as far as it was read: TGCAGTGCGCCAGGACATGATAGGGAGACC. This sequence encodes CSAPGHDRET. The whole CDR3 sequence is CSAPGHDRETQYF.

Worth noting for this clone: Coverage ceases 3 residues before the CDR3 finishes, and the germline J gene fills in the end. The V and J genes are TRBV5-1 and TRBJ2-7; 7 nucleotides agree with TRBD1. Looked up from germline, CDR1 is SGHRS and CDR2 is YFSETQ. The V segment lost 2 bases and the J segment 3 bases; nucleotides outside the gene matches: 5. The CDR3 totals 14 residues. The sequenced part of the CDR3 DNA is TGCGCCAGCAGCTTAAGCAACAGGGGCTACGAG. This encodes CASSLSNRGYE. The full CDR3 reads CASSLSNRGYEQYF.

As regards this clone: The sequenced fragment ends 3 residues before the CDR3 boundary, so the rest is inferred from the germline J gene. This rearrangement joins TRBV30 to TRBJ2-6; TRBD2 agrees at 8 bases. The ends lost 2 bases at V and 0 bases at J; junction bases unmatched: 3. CDR1 GTSNPN and CDR2 SVGIG come from the germline V gene (reference sequence). This CDR3 is built from 16 residues. The DNA read from the CDR3 is TGTGCCTGGAGTCGCGGGGGGAGCTCTGGGGCCAACGTC. This gives the protein CAWSRGGSSGANV. Given in full, the CDR3 is CAWSRGGSSGANVLTF.

A note on this clone: The read finishes 3 residues shy of the CDR3 end, and the germline J gene is used to complete it. The genes are TRBV20-1 and TRBJ1-1; TRBD1 might be the D (6 bases). From germline, CDR1 is DFQATT and CDR2 SNEGSKA (reference sequence). The CDR3 is 11 amino acids. The CDR3 loop is CSAAQGREAFF. Partial CDR3 DNA: TGCAGTGCCGCGCAGGGGAGGGAA.

About this clone itself: The CDR3 goes on 3 residues after the read ends, and that part is filled in from the germline J gene. This sequence joins TRBV9 and TRBJ2-1; weak D call: TRBD2 (6 bases). The germline V and J ends were trimmed by 0 bases and 9 bases, with 13 bases remaining between them. Germline V lookup: CDR1 SGDLS, CDR2 YYNGEE. The CDR3 sequence is 14 residues long. The chain's CDR3 is CASSVDRDSLEQFF. CDR3 DNA, as far as it was read: TGTGCCAGCAGCGTAGATAGGGACTCCCTTGAG.

Concerning this clone itself: The CDR3 extends 3 residues past the end of the read, so its final part is completed from the germline J gene. J is TRBJ1-2 and V is TRBV7-3; 8 nucleotides match TRBD1. V lost 5 bases and J lost 4; bases outside the gene matches: 12. Germline values: CDR1 SGHTA, CDR2 FQGTGA. The CDR3 consists of 16 residues. CDR3 region: CASSPTGTGLIYGYTF. The DNA read from the CDR3 is TGTGCCAGCAGCCCGACCGGGACAGGTCTAATCTATGGC.

Concerning this clone: Read data end 3 residues before the CDR3 end; the end is taken from the germline J gene. The gene calls are TRBV6-2 or TRBV6-3 and TRBJ1-5, with D perhaps matching TRBD1 (6 bases). From germline, CDR1 is MNHEY and CDR2 SVGEGT. This CDR3 contains 14 residues. V dropped 5 bases and J dropped 7 bases, with 15 bases sitting between them. The CDR3 loop reads CASSHGRRGQPQHF. CDR3 DNA (partial): TGTGCCAGCAGTCATGGGAGGAGGGGGCAGCCC.

A word on this clone: The CDR3 end falls 3 residues outside the read, so it is completed with the germline J gene. This chain joins TRBV20-1 and TRBJ1-6; 7 bases map to TRBD1. The CDR3 loop spans 15 amino acids. Per the germline V gene, CDR1 is DFQATT and CDR2 is SNEGSKA (reference sequence). V lost 1 base to trimming and J lost 7 bases; unmatched junction nucleotides: 7. The chain's CDR3 is CSARVSGQVNSPLHF. The sequenced CDR3 bases are TGCAGTGCTAGAGTCTCCGGACAGGTGAATTCACCC.

Notes on this clone: The CDR3 goes on 3 residues after the read ends, and that part is filled in from the germline J gene. The rearrangement uses TRBV9 and TRBJ1-6; D may be TRBD1 (6 bases). The V end lost 0 bases, the J end lost 8 bases, and 12 bases lay between the germline ends. The CDR3 sequence is 15 residues long. The germline gives CDR1 SGDLS, CDR2 YYNGEE. The CDR3 bases that were read are TGTGCCAGCAGCGTAGCACAGGGTTTTGATTCACCC. As protein: CASSVAQGFDSP. In full, the CDR3 is CASSVAQGFDSPLHF.

With respect to this clone: The CDR3 end is not reached by the read, which stops 3 residues before it; the germline J gene fills it in. The chain uses TRBV19 and TRBJ1-6, with D possibly matching TRBD1 (6 bases). The CDR3 totals 15 residues. The germline V and J ends were trimmed by 6 bases and 4 bases, with 13 bases remaining between them. Germline V CDR1 and CDR2: LNHDA, SQIVND (reference sequence). The covered CDR3 bases are TGTGCCAGTAGGACGGCAGGGGCATATAATTCACCC. Its protein product is CASRTAGAYNSP. The full-length CDR3 reads as CASRTAGAYNSPLHF.

A word on this clone: The read is 3 residues too short to cover the CDR3 end, so that end is filled in from the germline J gene. The rearrangement uses TRBV5-6 and TRBJ1-2, with D uncertain. V lost 4 bases to trimming and J lost 4 bases, with 14 bases between them. The germline V gene has CDR1 SGHDT and CDR2 YYEEEE. The CDR3 loop spans 14 amino acids. The CDR3 DNA, read in part, is TGTGCCAGCAGCGAAGGGCCAGGAACCTATGGC. Its translation: CASSEGPGTYG. The full CDR3 is CASSEGPGTYGYTF.

As regards this clone: Read sequence stops 3 residues before the CDR3 end, and the germline J gene provides the missing end. The chain combines TRBV6-1 with TRBJ2-3; D gene uncertain. From germline, CDR1 is MNHNS and CDR2 SASEGT. The CDR3 is 14 residues long. V lost 4 bases, J lost 6 bases, and 14 bases lay in between. CDR3 DNA, as far as it was read: TGTGCCAGCAGTGTGCCCTACTCTGCGGATACG. As protein: CASSVPYSADT. The complete CDR3 protein is CASSVPYSADTQYF.

Turning to this clone: The CDR3 end lies 3 residues beyond the end of the read and is filled in from the germline J gene. V usage is TRBV20-1 and J usage is TRBJ2-7, with 9 nucleotides matching TRBD2. This CDR3 is 13 amino acids long. Trimming at V came to 6 bases and at J to 6 bases, leaving 9 bases not matched to a gene. Germline loops: CDR1 DFQATT, CDR2 SNEGSKA (reference sequence). CDR3 bases read: TGCAGTGCATGGCTAGCGGGAATGGGCGAG. Its translation: CSAWLAGMGE. The full-length CDR3 reads as CSAWLAGMGEQYF.

Notes on this clone: The read comes to an end 3 residues before the CDR3 does, leaving the germline J gene to fill in the end. The genes are TRBV20-1 and TRBJ1-1; D is unclear. V lost 4 bases and J 0 bases, leaving 6 bases between the germline ends. The germline V gene encodes CDR1 DFQATT and CDR2 SNEGSKA (reference sequence). This CDR3 contains 12 residues. Partial CDR3 DNA: TGCAGTGCTACAAGGTTGAACACTGAA. As protein: CSATRLNTE. The CDR3 in full is CSATRLNTEAFF.